A single T cell receptor (beta chain) is shown here with its context. The antigen remains unidentified. These data are taken from a study of CD8 T cell repertoires and HIV-1 epitope variants. Study overall: Twenty-five autologous and known Gag and Nef epitope variant peptides each stimulated T cells separately. Epitopes were three Gag families plus Nef HW9 and YT9.

TCRdb keeps only in-frame clones here, not all; method: immunoSEQ multiplex PCR. The sample has several thousand clones; just over 65% are singletons. The V end lost 2 bases, the J end lost 5 bases, and 7 bases lay between the germline ends. The length of the CDR3 is 12 residues. Germline CDR1 is MDHEN and CDR2 is SYDVKM. The chain employs TRBV28 and TRBJ2-7; D remains ambiguous. The TCR originated in a male donor with HIV. The sample comprised cultured CD8+ T cells derived from PBMCs. This chain's CDR3 is CASSLSWNEQYF. The CDR3 bases are TGTGCCAGCAGTTTAAGCTGGAACGAGCAGTACTTC.